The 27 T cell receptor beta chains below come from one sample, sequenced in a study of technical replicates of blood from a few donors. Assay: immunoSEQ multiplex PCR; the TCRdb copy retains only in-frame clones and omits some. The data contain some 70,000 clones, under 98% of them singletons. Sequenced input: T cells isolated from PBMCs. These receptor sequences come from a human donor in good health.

The CDR3 DNA reads TGTGCCAGCAGTTACAGGGGGGGTAGCAATCAGCCCCAGCATTTT. It is translated as CASSYRGGSNQPQHF. The V call is TRBV6-5, the J call TRBJ1-5; the D gene is possibly TRBD1 (6 bases). Germline-derived CDR1 and CDR2 are MNHEY and SVGAGI. The ends were cut back, 2 bases at V and 0 bases at J, with 8 bases in the middle. The CDR3 consists of 15 residues.

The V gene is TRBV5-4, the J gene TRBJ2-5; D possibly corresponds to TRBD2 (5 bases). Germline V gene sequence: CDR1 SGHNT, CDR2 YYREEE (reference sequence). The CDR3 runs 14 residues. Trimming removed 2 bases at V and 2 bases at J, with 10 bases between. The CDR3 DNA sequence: TGTGCCAGCAGCTTAGCAGCGGTTCAAGAGACCCAGTACTTC. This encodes CASSLAAVQETQYF.

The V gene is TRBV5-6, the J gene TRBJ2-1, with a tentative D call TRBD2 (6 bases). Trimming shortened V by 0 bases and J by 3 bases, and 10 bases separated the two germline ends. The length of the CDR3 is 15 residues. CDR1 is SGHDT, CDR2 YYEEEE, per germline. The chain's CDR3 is CASSLGRGVYNEQFF. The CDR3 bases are TGTGCCAGCAGCTTGGGGCGGGGTGTCTACAATGAGCAGTTCTTC.

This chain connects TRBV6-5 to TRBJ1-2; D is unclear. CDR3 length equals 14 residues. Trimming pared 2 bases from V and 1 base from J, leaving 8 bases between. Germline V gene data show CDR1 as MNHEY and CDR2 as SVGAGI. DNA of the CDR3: TGTGCCAGCAGTTACAATGGCTTTAACTATGGCTACACCTTC. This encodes CASSYNGFNYGYTF.

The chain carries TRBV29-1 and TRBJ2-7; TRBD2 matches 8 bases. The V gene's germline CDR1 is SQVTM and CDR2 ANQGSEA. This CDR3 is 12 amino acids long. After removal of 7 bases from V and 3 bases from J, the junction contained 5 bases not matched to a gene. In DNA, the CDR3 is TGCAGCGCTAGCGGGTCCATCTACGAGCAGTACTTC. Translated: CSASGSIYEQYF.

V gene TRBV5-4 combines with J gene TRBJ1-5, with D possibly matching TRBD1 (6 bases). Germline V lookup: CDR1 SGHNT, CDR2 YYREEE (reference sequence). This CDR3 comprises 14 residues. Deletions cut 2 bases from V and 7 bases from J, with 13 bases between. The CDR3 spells CASSLPGAHQPQHF. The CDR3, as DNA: TGTGCCAGCAGCTTACCAGGGGCCCACCAGCCCCAGCATTTT. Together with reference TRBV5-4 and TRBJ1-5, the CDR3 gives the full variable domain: ETGVTQSPTHLIKTRGQQVTLRCSSQSGHNTVSWYQQALGQGPQFIFQYYREEENGRGNFPPRFSGLQFPNYSSELNVNALELDDSALYLCASSLPGAHQPQHFGDGTRLSIL.

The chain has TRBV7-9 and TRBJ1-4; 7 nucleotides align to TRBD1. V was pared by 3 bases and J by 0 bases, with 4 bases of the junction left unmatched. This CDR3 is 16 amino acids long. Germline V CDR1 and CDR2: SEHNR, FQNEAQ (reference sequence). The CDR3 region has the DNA TGTGCCAGCAGCTTTACCGGACAGGCAACTAATGAAAAACTGTTTTTT. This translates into CASSFTGQATNEKLFF.

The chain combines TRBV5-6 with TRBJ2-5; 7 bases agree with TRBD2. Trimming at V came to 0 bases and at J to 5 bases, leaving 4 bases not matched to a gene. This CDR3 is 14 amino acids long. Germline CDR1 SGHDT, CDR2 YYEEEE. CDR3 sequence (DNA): TGTGCCAGCAGCTTGGCATCCGGGAGGGAGACCCAGTACTTC. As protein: CASSLASGRETQYF.

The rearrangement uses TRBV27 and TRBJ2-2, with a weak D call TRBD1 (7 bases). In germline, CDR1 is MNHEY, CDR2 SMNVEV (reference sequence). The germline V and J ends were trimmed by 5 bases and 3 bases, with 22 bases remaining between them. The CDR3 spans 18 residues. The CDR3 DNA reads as TGTGCCAGCAGTCCACGGACTCCTGACAGGGAGGACACCGGGGAGCTGTTTTTT. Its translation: CASSPRTPDREDTGELFF.

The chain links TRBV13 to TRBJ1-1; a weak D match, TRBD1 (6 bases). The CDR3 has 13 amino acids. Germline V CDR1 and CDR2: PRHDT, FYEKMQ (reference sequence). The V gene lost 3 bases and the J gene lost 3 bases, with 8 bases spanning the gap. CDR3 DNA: TGTGCCAGCAGCTTGAACAGGGACACTGAAGCTTTCTTT. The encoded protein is CASSLNRDTEAFF.

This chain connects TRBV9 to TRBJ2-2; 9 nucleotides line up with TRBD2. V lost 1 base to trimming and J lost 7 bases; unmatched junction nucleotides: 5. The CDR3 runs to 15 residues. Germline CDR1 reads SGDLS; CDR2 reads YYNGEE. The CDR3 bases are TGTGCCAGCAGCGTAACTAGCGGGTATAACGGGGAGCTGTTTTTT. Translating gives CASSVTSGYNGELFF.

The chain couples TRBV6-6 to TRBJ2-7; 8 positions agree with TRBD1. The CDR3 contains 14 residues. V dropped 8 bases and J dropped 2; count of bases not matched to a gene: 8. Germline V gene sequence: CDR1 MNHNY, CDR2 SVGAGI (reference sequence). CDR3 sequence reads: CASGTGTGTYEQYF. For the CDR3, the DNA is TGTGCCAGCGGGACCGGGACAGGCACCTACGAGCAGTACTTC.

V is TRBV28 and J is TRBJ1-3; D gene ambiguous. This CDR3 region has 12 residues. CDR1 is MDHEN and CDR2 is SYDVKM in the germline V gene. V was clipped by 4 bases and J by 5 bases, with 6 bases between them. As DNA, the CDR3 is TGTGCCAGCAGTTCAACAAGAAACACCATATATTTT. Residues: CASSSTRNTIYF.

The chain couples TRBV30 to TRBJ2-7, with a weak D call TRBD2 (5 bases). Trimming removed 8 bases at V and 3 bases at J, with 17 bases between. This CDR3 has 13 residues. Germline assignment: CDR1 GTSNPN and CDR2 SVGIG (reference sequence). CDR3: CAAVRGYNYEQYF. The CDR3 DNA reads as TGTGCCGCTGTCAGAGGGTACAACTACGAGCAGTACTTC.

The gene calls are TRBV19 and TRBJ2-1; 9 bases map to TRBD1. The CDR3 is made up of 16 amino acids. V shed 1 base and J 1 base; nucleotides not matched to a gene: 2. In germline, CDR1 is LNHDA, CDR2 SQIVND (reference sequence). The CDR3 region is CASSIAGQGSYNEQFF. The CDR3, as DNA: TGTGCCAGTAGTATAGCGGGACAGGGATCCTACAATGAGCAGTTCTTC.

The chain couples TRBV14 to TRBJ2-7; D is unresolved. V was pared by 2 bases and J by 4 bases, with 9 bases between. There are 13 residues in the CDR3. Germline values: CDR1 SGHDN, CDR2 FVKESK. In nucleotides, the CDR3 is TGTGCCAGCAGCCAACAAGGAGTGTACGAGCAGTACTTC. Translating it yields CASSQQGVYEQYF.

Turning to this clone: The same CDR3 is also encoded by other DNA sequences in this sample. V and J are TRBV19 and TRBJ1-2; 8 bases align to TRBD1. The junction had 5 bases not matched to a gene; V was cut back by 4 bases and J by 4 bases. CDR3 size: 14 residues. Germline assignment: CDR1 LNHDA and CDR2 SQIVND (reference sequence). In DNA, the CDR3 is TGTGCCAGTAGTAGACAGGGGTCCTCCTATGGCTACACCTTC. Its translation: CASSRQGSSYGYTF.

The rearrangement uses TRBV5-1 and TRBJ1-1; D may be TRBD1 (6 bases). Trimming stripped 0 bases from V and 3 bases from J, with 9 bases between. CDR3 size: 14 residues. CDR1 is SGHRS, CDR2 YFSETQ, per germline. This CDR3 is CASSLAQGYTEAFF. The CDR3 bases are TGCGCCAGCAGCTTGGCCCAGGGGTACACTGAAGCTTTCTTT.

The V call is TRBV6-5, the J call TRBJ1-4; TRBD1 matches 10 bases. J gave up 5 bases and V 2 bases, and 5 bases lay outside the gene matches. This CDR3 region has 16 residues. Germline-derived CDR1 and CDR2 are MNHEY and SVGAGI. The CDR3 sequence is CASSYLRDRGNEKLFF. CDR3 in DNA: TGTGCCAGCAGTTACCTCCGGGACAGGGGCAATGAAAAACTGTTTTTT.

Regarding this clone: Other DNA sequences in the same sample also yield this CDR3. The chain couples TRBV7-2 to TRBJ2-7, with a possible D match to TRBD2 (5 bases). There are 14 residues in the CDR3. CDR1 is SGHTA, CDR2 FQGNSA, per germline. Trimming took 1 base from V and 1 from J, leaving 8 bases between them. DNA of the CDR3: TGTGCCAGCAGCTTAGTGACGGGATCCTACGAGCAGTACTTC. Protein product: CASSLVTGSYEQYF.

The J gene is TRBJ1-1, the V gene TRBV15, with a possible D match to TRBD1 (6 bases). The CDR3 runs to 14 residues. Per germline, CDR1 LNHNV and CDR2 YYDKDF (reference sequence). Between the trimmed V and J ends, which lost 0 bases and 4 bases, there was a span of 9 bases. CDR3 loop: CATSRDRGATEAFF. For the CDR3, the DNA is TGTGCCACCAGCAGAGATCGGGGGGCCACTGAAGCTTTCTTT.

The CDR3 coding sequence is TGCGCCAGCAGATACCGGGACAGGAACTACAATGAGCAGTTCTTC. It yields the protein CASRYRDRNYNEQFF. The gene calls are TRBV5-1 and TRBJ2-1; 8 positions agree with TRBD1. Germline values: CDR1 SGHRS, CDR2 YFSETQ. Germline trimming cut 5 bases from V and 3 bases from J; bases unmatched to any gene: 7. The CDR3 contains 15 residues.

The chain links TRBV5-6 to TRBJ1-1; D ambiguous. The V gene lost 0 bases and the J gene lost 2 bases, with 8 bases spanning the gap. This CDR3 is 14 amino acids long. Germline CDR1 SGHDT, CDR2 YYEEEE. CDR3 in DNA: TGTGCCAGCAGCTTGGGGACTGCTAACACTGAAGCTTTCTTT. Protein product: CASSLGTANTEAFF.

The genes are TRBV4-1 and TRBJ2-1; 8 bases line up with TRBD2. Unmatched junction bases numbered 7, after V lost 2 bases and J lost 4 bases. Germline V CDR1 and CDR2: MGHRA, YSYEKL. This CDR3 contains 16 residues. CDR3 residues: CASSQYAVAGYNEQFF. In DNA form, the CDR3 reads TGCGCCAGCAGCCAATATGCGGTAGCGGGGTACAATGAGCAGTTCTTC.

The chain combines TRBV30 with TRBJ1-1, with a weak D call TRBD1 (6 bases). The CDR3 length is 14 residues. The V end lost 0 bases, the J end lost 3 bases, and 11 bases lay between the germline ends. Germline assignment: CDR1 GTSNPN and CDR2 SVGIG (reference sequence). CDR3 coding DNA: TGTGCCTGGAGTGTACTATGGGGGCACACTGAAGCTTTCTTT. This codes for CAWSVLWGHTEAFF.

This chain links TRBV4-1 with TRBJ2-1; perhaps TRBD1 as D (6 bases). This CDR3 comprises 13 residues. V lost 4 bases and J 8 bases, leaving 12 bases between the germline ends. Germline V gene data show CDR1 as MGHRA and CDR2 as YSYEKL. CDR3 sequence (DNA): TGCGCCAGCAGCCCCCCCGGGACATATGAGCAGTTCTTC. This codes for CASSPPGTYEQFF.

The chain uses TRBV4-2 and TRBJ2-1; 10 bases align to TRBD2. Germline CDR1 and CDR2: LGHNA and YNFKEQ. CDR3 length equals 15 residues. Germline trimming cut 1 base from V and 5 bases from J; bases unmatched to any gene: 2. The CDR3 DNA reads TGTGCCAGCAGCCAAGGTACTAGCGGGGACAATGAGCAGTTCTTC. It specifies CASSQGTSGDNEQFF.